The rows below give T cell receptor beta chains drawn from one sample of a study of T cells in Graves' hyperthyroidism and ophthalmopathy. TCRdb used MiXCR to reprocess the multiplex PCR reads, holding one entry per CDR3 protein. The table records approximately 640,000 distinct CDR3 sequences, around 15% of them present only once. Sequenced material: blood. The receptors here all came from a woman aged 30 to 39 with Graves' hyperthyroidism. Both conserved end residues are part of each CDR3. Fields, in order: clone size, V gene, J gene, D gene, CDR3 DNA, CDR3 protein. D genes are given only for firm matches. A row's size may be missing; if present it is once, few, many or a size class.

>many|TRBV11-2|TRBJ2-1|-
TGTGCCAGCAACAGTTTGAGCTCCTACAATGAGCAGTTCTTC
CASNSLSSYNEQFF
>many|TRBV20-1|TRBJ2-7|-
TGCAGTGTACTAGGAGACATAAGCTCCTACGAGCAGTACTTC
CSVLGDISSYEQYF
>many|TRBV6-1|TRBJ2-3|-
TGTGCCAGCATCGGCGCAGGGGTTACAGATACGCAGTATTTT
CASIGAGVTDTQYF
>few|TRBV14|TRBJ2-2|TRBD2
TGTGCCAGCAGCCAACTCGGACTAGTGGCCGGGGAGCTGTTTTTT
CASSQLGLVAGELFF
>many|TRBV6-1|TRBJ2-7|TRBD1
TGTGCCAGCAGTGAACCGGGACAGGGGTTTAACGAGCAGTACTTC
CASSEPGQGFNEQYF
>-|TRBV9|TRBJ1-1|-
TGTGCCAGCAGCGTAGGCGAGGGGACGATCACTGAAGCTTTCTTT
CASSVGEGTITEAFF
>few|TRBV2|TRBJ2-3|-
TGTGCCAGCAGCAGGGACACGGCTAGCACAGATACGCAGTATTTT
CASSRDTASTDTQYF
>-|TRBV10-2|TRBJ1-6|TRBD1
TGCGCCAGCAGTGGGGACAGCCGGGGTTCACCCCTCCACTTT
CASSGDSRGSPLHF
>many|TRBV2|TRBJ1-5|TRBD1
TGTGCCAGCAGTGTCGCTCGAACAGGGGTTAATCAGCCCCAGCATTTT
CASSVARTGVNQPQHF
>-|TRBV7-8|TRBJ2-3|TRBD2
TGTGCCAGCAGCTTCCCGGGACTAGCGGGAGCGGGGGAGAGCACAGATACGCAGTATTTT
CASSFPGLAGAGESTDTQYF
>many|TRBV20-1|TRBJ2-1|TRBD2
TGCAGTGCTACGCTCGGGACTAGCGGGAGAAAAGGCAATGAGCAGTTCTTC
CSATLGTSGRKGNEQFF
>few|TRBV7-9|TRBJ1-2|-
TGTGCCAGCAGCTTAGCACGGGACGGACCCTATGGCTACACCTTC
CASSLARDGPYGYTF
>-|TRBV24-1|TRBJ2-1|TRBD2
TGTGCCACCAGTGATTTTGCTAGCGGGAGTGGGGATGAGCAGTTCTTC
CATSDFASGSGDEQFF
>-|TRBV12-3/TRBV12-4|TRBJ1-4|-
TGTGCCAGCAGTGGCCGGGACGGAAGAAATGAAAAACTGTTTTTT
CASSGRDGRNEKLFF
>many|TRBV7-3|TRBJ2-3|-
TGTGCCAGCAGCTCAGGACTCCCAGATACGCAGTATTTT
CASSSGLPDTQYF
>-|TRBV28|TRBJ2-7|TRBD1
TGTGCCAGCAGACTACCCCGGGACAGGGCCTACGAGCAGTACTTC
CASRLPRDRAYEQYF
>many|TRBV20-1|TRBJ2-7|TRBD2
TGCAGTGCTCAAATAGCGGGAGAATTGGACGAGCAGTACTTC
CSAQIAGELDEQYF